A few counts support the clone carrying this TCR beta chain. The antigen is unknown. These data come from a study of T-cell memory formation after mild COVID-19. Study outcomes and limitations: There was a balanced CD4/CD8 profile in clones contracting day 15 to 85, and later expanders leaned CD4+.

TCRdb redid the calling of the 5' RACE reads with MiXCR, one entry per CDR3 protein. The sample has roughly 610,000 distinct CDR3 sequences, about 18% seen once. The germline CDR1 and CDR2 sequences are SGHRS and YFSETQ. The CDR3 is 14 residues long. With 4 bases clipped from V and 3 bases from J, the junction kept 3 bases outside the gene matches. Sequencing was performed on PBMCs or a T cell subset sorted from them (not recorded which). This sequence was found in an adult woman who had mild COVID-19 (a few samples of this study predate the infection). Cell type and time point are not known. The chain employs TRBV5-1 and TRBJ1-4; 7 nucleotides align to TRBD1. The CDR3 DNA sequence: TGCGCCAGCAGCCCGGGACAGCCTAATGAAAAACTGTTTTTT. This encodes CASSPGQPNEKLFF. The variable domain in full, with the rest retrieved from reference TRBV5-1 and TRBJ1-4, is KAGVTQTPRYLIKTRGQQVTLSCSPISGHRSVSWYQQTPGQGLQFLFEYFSETQRNKGNFPGRFSGRQFSNSRSEMNVSTLELGDSALYLCASSPGQPNEKLFFGSGTQLSVL.